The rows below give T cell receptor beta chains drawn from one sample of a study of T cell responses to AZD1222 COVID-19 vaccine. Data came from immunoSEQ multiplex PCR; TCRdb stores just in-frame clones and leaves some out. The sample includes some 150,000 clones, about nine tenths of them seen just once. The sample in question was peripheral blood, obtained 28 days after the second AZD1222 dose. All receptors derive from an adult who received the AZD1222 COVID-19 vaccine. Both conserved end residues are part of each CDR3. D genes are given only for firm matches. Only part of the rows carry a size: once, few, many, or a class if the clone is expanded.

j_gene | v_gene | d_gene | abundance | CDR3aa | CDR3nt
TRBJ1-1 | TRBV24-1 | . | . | CATSGGGGNTEAFF | TGTGCCACCAGTGGAGGGGGTGGTAACACTGAAGCTTTCTTT
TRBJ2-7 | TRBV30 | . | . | CAWSVRAYEQYF | TGTGCCTGGAGTGTGCGGGCCTACGAGCAGTACTTC
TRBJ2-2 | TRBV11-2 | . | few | CASIKENGGELFF | TGTGCCAGCATTAAAGAAAATGGCGGGGAGCTGTTTTTT
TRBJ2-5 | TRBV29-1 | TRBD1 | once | CSVRTGEETQYF | TGCAGCGTCAGGACAGGGGAAGAGACCCAGTACTTC
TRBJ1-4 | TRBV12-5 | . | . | CASGSPYLNEKLFF | TGTGCTAGTGGTTCCCCGTACCTTAATGAAAAACTGTTTTTT
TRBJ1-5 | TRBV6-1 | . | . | CASSDQDNQPQHF | TGTGCCAGCAGTGACCAGGATAATCAGCCCCAGCATTTT
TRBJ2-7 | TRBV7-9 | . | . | CASSFLSRDSPPHYEQYF | TGTGCCAGCAGCTTCCTCTCCCGGGACTCCCCCCCCCACTACGAGCAGTACTTC
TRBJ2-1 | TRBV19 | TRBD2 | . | CASSMGVGEGPYNEQFF | TGTGCCAGTAGTATGGGAGTGGGGGAGGGCCCGTACAATGAGCAGTTCTTC
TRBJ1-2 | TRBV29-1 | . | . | CSVEDGPLFTF | TGCAGCGTTGAAGATGGCCCGCTGTTCACCTTC
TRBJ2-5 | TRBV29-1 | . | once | CSVEDWGLRTQYF | TGCAGCGTTGAAGATTGGGGCCTCAGGACCCAGTACTTC
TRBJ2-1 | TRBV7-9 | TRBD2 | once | CASSSQPGLAYNEQFF | TGTGCCAGCAGCTCCCAACCTGGACTAGCTTACAATGAGCAGTTCTTC
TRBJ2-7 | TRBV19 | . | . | CASSDFPGYEQYF | TGTGCCAGTAGTGACTTTCCCGGCTACGAGCAGTACTTC
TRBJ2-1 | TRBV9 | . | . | CASSVGRENEQFF | TGTGCCAGCAGCGTAGGCAGGGAGAATGAGCAGTTCTTC
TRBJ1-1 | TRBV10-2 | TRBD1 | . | CASRDGTGITEAFF | TGCGCCAGCAGGGACGGGACAGGGATTACTGAAGCTTTCTTT
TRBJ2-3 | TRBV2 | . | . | CASLPRDIANTQYF | TGTGCCAGCCTCCCCCGGGACATTGCAAATACGCAGTATTTT
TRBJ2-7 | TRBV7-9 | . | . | CASSLEGVYEQYF | TGTGCCAGCAGCTTAGAGGGTGTCTACGAGCAGTACTTC
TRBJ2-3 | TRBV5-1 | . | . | CASSLEDKRDTQYF | TGCGCCAGCAGCTTGGAGGACAAGAGGGATACGCAGTATTTT
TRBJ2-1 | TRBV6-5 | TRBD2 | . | CASSYRGTSLVGQFF | TGTGCCAGCAGTTACCGGGGGACTAGCTTGGTAGGGCAGTTCTTC
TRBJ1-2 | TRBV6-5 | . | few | CASSPGHKTSYGYTF | TGTGCCAGCAGTCCGGGACACAAGACATCCTATGGCTACACCTTC
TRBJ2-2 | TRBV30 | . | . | CAWSVERAGELFF | TGTGCCTGGAGTGTGGAGAGAGCCGGGGAGCTGTTTTTT
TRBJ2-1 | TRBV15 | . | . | CATRDSDSYNEQFF | TGTGCCACCAGGGACAGTGACTCCTACAATGAGCAGTTCTTC
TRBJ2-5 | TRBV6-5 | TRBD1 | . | CASSSGTVFGETQYF | TGTGCCAGCAGTTCCGGGACAGTTTTTGGAGAGACCCAGTACTTC
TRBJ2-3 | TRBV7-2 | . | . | CASSLVRSAESDTQYF | TGTGCCAGCAGCTTAGTGAGGAGCGCCGAGTCAGATACGCAGTATTTT
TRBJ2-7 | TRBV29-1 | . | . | CSVAPGTYEQYF | TGCAGCGTTGCCCCGGGTACATACGAGCAGTACTTC
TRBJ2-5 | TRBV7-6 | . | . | CASNWAHTSTETQYF | TGTGCCAGCAACTGGGCTCACACGTCCACAGAGACCCAGTACTTC
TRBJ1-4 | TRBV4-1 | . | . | CASSQIALGYEKLFF | TGCGCCAGCAGCCAAATAGCTTTAGGCTATGAAAAACTGTTTTTT
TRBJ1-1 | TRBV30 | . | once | CAWSVTNTEAFF | TGTGCCTGGAGTGTGACGAACACTGAAGCTTTCTTT
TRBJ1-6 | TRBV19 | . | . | CASSAGQRLPNSPLHF | TGTGCCAGTAGCGCCGGACAGCGACTACCTAATTCACCCCTCCACTTT
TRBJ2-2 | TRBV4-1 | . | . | CASSLEYTGELFF | TGCGCCAGCAGCCTAGAATACACCGGGGAGCTGTTTTTT
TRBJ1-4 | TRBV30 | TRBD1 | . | CASRQGGEKLFF | TGTGCCTCAAGACAGGGCGGTGAAAAACTGTTTTTT
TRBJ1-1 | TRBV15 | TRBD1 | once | CATSDRQGRTEAFF | TGTGCCACCAGCGATAGACAGGGGAGAACTGAAGCTTTCTTT
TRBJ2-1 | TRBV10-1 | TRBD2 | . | CASSDSWREGLDEQFF | TGCGCCAGCAGTGACTCTTGGCGGGAGGGCTTAGATGAGCAGTTCTTC
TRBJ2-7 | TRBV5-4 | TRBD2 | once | CASSPSGRSSYEQYF | TGTGCCAGCAGCCCAAGCGGGAGGAGCTCCTACGAGCAGTACTTC